A selection of T cell receptor beta chains follows, all from one sample in a study of blood T cell repertoires in COVID-19. The method was immunoSEQ multiplex PCR; TCRdb's version includes in-frame clones alone and lacks a portion of them. The sample lists hundreds of thousands of clones; approximately 90% were seen once. Source material: peripheral blood. The origin of the receptors is a young woman with acute or convalescent COVID-19. Both conserved end residues are part of each CDR3. The order of the fields is D gene, J gene, clone size, V gene, CDR3 DNA, CDR3 protein. A D gene is named only where the DNA matches it firmly. Some rows have no size entry. The others give once, few or many, or a class for an expanded clone.

TRBD1 | TRBJ1-1 | - | TRBV6-5 | TGTGCCAGTAGGAGGACAGGGGAAGCTTTCTTT | CASRRTGEAFF
TRBD1 | TRBJ1-2 | - | TRBV12-3/TRBV12-4 | TGTGCCAGCAGGCGACAGGGGACTATCGCCTTC | CASRRQGTIAF
- | TRBJ2-3 | - | TRBV7-6 | TGTGCCAGCAGCCGGGTCACCTCTCACACAGATACGCAGTATTTT | CASSRVTSHTDTQYF
TRBD2 | TRBJ2-3 | - | TRBV5-4 | TGTGCCAGCAGCTACCCAGGACTAGCGGGGGCCAGCACAGATACGCAGTATTTT | CASSYPGLAGASTDTQYF
- | TRBJ1-2 | - | TRBV30 | TGTGCCTGGAGTCAGAGGAGCCCGGGCTATGGCTACACCTTC | CAWSQRSPGYGYTF
- | TRBJ1-5 | - | TRBV2 | TGTGCCAGCAGCACAGAGTCTTATAGCAATCAGCCCCAGCATTTT | CASSTESYSNQPQHF
TRBD1 | TRBJ1-4 | - | TRBV19 | TGTGCCAGTAGTATCTGGGACAGGGGGAATGAAAAACTGTTTTTT | CASSIWDRGNEKLFF
- | TRBJ1-3 | - | TRBV2 | TGTGCCAGCCGGACAGCCTCTGGAAACACCATATATTTT | CASRTASGNTIYF
- | TRBJ2-7 | - | TRBV5-6 | TGTGCCAGCAGCTTCGCCGGGCGGGAATACGAGCAGTACTTC | CASSFAGREYEQYF
TRBD1 | TRBJ1-2 | - | TRBV9 | TGTGCCAGCAGCCCCCGGGACAGCTTTAACTATGGCTACACCTTC | CASSPRDSFNYGYTF
TRBD1 | TRBJ2-1 | - | TRBV6-4 | TGTGCCAGCAGTGAAACAGGGGTCAATGAGCAGTTCTTC | CASSETGVNEQFF
TRBD2 | TRBJ2-3 | once | TRBV4-1 | TGCGCCAGCAGCCGCGAGCGGGGGGGAACAGATACGCAGTATTTT | CASSRERGGTDTQYF
- | TRBJ1-3 | - | TRBV7-6 | TGTGCCAGCAGCTTAGGCCCGGGGGCTGGAAACACCATATATTTT | CASSLGPGAGNTIYF
- | TRBJ1-2 | - | TRBV25-1 | TGTGCCAGCAGTGAATTCGGCTATGGCTACACCTTC | CASSEFGYGYTF
- | TRBJ2-7 | - | TRBV5-1 | TGCGCCAGCAGCTTCCGCGGTAACTCCTACGAGCAGTACTTC | CASSFRGNSYEQYF
- | TRBJ1-2 | - | TRBV6-5 | TGTGCCAGCAGCCTCCGGGGAGGGTATGGCTACACCTTC | CASSLRGGYGYTF
- | TRBJ2-7 | - | TRBV30 | TGTGCCTGGAGTGGGGACATGGGCGAGTACGAGCAGTACTTC | CAWSGDMGEYEQYF
TRBD1 | TRBJ1-5 | once | TRBV27 | TGTGCCAGCAGTCCCAGACAGGGGGGCAATCAGCCCCAGCATTTT | CASSPRQGGNQPQHF
TRBD1 | TRBJ1-4 | - | TRBV18 | TGTGCCAGCTCACCGGTGACAGGGAGATGGAATGAAAAACTGTTTTTT | CASSPVTGRWNEKLFF
- | TRBJ2-5 | - | TRBV4-2 | TGTGCCAGCAGCCAAGAAGGGGGGGGGATTGAGACCCAGTACTTC | CASSQEGGGIETQYF
TRBD1 | TRBJ1-2 | - | TRBV27 | TGTGCCAGCAGTGATTCCGGGACAGGGGGCGTTATCTATGGCTACACCTTC | CASSDSGTGGVIYGYTF
- | TRBJ2-1 | - | TRBV10-2 | TGCGCCAGCAGTGAGTCTCGCCTAGCGAACTACAATGAGCAGTTCTTC | CASSESRLANYNEQFF
TRBD1 | TRBJ1-4 | - | TRBV7-9 | TGTGCCAGCAGCCCCTGGCGGACAGGGAATAATGAAAAACTGTTTTTT | CASSPWRTGNNEKLFF
- | TRBJ2-7 | - | TRBV7-2 | TGTGCCAGCAGCTTAAATCTGGGACTGGAGCCTTACGAGCAGTACTTC | CASSLNLGLEPYEQYF
- | TRBJ2-1 | - | TRBV28 | TGTGCCACCACAATGTACCGCTGGAATGAGCAGTTCTTC | CATTMYRWNEQFF
TRBD1 | TRBJ1-2 | - | TRBV5-1 | TGCGCCAGCAGCCGCACCGGGACAGGGGTCCGATATGGCTACACCTTC | CASSRTGTGVRYGYTF
TRBD1 | TRBJ2-5 | - | TRBV7-2 | TGTGCCAGCAGCCCCGGGGTACAGGGGGCTACAGAGACCCAGTACTTC | CASSPGVQGATETQYF
- | TRBJ1-2 | - | TRBV18 | TGTGCCAGCTCACCCGGGGAGGCGTCTTATGGCTACACCTTC | CASSPGEASYGYTF
- | TRBJ1-1 | - | TRBV12-3/TRBV12-4 | TGTGCCAGCACAGGTTTGTATCCCACTGAAGCTTTCTTT | CASTGLYPTEAFF
TRBD1 | TRBJ1-2 | - | TRBV19 | TGTGCCAGTAGGGTACCTCGGGACAGGGATTCCTATGGCTACACCTTC | CASRVPRDRDSYGYTF
TRBD2 | TRBJ2-1 | - | TRBV5-1 | TGCGCCAGCAATCCTAGCGGGGGCGGGAATGAGCAGTTCTTC | CASNPSGGGNEQFF
- | TRBJ1-2 | - | TRBV7-2 | TGTGCCAGCAGCTTAAGGTGGGGCCTGGATGGCTACACCTTC | CASSLRWGLDGYTF
- | TRBJ1-2 | - | TRBV6-5 | TGTGCCAGCAGTTACTCAGGGGGTCATGGCTACACCTTC | CASSYSGGHGYTF
TRBD1 | TRBJ1-2 | - | TRBV3-1/TRBV3-2 | TGTGCCAGCAGCCAGGGACAGGGCGGGAGATACACCTTC | CASSQGQGGRYTF
- | TRBJ1-2 | - | TRBV6-5 | TGTGCCAGCAGTTTAACAGGCGATAGGAGCTACACCTTC | CASSLTGDRSYTF
TRBD1 | TRBJ1-6 | - | TRBV28 | TGTGCCAGCAGTTTTGGGACAGGACAAAATTCACCCCTCCACTTT | CASSFGTGQNSPLHF
TRBD1 | TRBJ1-2 | - | TRBV5-6 | TGTGCCAGCAGCTCACCTTCCCACAGGGGGTACTACACCTTC | CASSSPSHRGYYTF
TRBD1 | TRBJ2-1 | - | TRBV9 | TGTGCCAGCAGCGTAGGGGACAGATACAATGAGCAGTTCTTC | CASSVGDRYNEQFF
- | TRBJ1-1 | - | TRBV6-1 | TGTGCCAGCAGTGATTCGCTCAGGGGAATGAACACTGAAGCTTTCTTT | CASSDSLRGMNTEAFF
TRBD2 | TRBJ2-3 | - | TRBV19 | TGTGCCAGTAGAGCTAGCGGGGGCACAGATACGCAGTATTTT | CASRASGGTDTQYF
TRBD2 | TRBJ2-7 | - | TRBV14 | TGTGCCAGCAGCCAGAGTAGCCTAGCGGGGGGTTACGCGCAGTACTTC | CASSQSSLAGGYAQYF
- | TRBJ1-3 | - | TRBV3-1/TRBV3-2 | TGTGCCAGCAGCCAAGAAGTAAGCCACTCTGGAAACACCATATATTTT | CASSQEVSHSGNTIYF
- | TRBJ1-1 | few | TRBV27 | TGTGCCAGCAGTTTAGGTACTGGGGGCGGCTACACTGAAGCTTTCTTT | CASSLGTGGGYTEAFF
- | TRBJ1-6 | few | TRBV6-2/TRBV6-3 | TGTGCCAGCAGTCAGAATCGCGACAGGCGGAATTCACCCCTCCACTTT | CASSQNRDRRNSPLHF
TRBD1 | TRBJ2-7 | - | TRBV3-1/TRBV3-2 | TGTGCCAGCAGCCTTCGGACAGGGTCGTCCTACGAGCAGTACTTC | CASSLRTGSSYEQYF
TRBD1 | TRBJ1-5 | once | TRBV10-3 | TGTGCCATCAGTGAACAGGGGATCGGCCAGCCCCAGCATTTT | CAISEQGIGQPQHF